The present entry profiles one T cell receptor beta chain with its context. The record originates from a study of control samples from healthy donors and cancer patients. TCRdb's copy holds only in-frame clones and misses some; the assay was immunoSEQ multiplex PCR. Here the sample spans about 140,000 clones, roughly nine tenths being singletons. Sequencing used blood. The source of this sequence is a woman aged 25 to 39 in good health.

The CDR3 DNA reads TGTGCCAGCAGTGCCGGGGACGGGACATACACTGAAGCTTTCTTT. Translated: CASSAGDGTYTEAFF. The chain links TRBV27 to TRBJ1-1; TRBD1 might be the D (6 bases). CDR3 length equals 15 residues. The V and J ends lost 5 bases and 3 bases respectively, with 16 bases between them. The germline V gene has CDR1 MNHEY and CDR2 SMNVEV (reference sequence).